This T cell receptor (beta chain) was sequenced in a study of type 1 and type 2 diabetes patients. On the study more broadly: Samples came from type 1 diabetic, type 2 diabetic or nondiabetic people, recruited in China. T cells were magnetically sorted from PBMCs as CD4+ or CD8+ subsets. Across the study, some 20 million paired-end reads were produced.

Germline values: CDR1 MDHEN, CDR2 SYDVKM. Losses at the gene ends were 6 bases for V and 6 bases for J; bases not matched to a gene: 12. CDR3 length: 15 residues. Amplification started from genomic DNA. Amplification of the beta chain CDR3 used 30 forward and 13 reverse multiplex primers. TCRdb redid the calling of the multiplex PCR reads with MiXCR, one entry per CDR3 protein. This table holds about 290,000 distinct CDR3 sequences, around 47% found once. Each participant gave approximately 10 milliliters of peripheral blood. The sample comprised peripheral blood mononuclear cells (PBMCs). The chain combines TRBV28 with TRBJ2-7; 9 bases map to TRBD2. This clonotype was obtained from a man between 18 and 35 years old with type 2 diabetes. CDR3 sequence reads: CASRGASGIQLEQYF. As DNA, the CDR3 is TGTGCCAGCAGGGGGGCTAGCGGGATACAACTCGAGCAGTACTTC. Full variable domain (missing parts from reference TRBV28 and TRBJ2-7): DVKVTQSSRYLVKRTGEKVFLECVQDMDHENMFWYRQDPGLGLRLIYFSYDVKMKEKGDIPEGYSVSREKKERFSLILESASTNQTSMYLCASRGASGIQLEQYFGPGTRLTVT.